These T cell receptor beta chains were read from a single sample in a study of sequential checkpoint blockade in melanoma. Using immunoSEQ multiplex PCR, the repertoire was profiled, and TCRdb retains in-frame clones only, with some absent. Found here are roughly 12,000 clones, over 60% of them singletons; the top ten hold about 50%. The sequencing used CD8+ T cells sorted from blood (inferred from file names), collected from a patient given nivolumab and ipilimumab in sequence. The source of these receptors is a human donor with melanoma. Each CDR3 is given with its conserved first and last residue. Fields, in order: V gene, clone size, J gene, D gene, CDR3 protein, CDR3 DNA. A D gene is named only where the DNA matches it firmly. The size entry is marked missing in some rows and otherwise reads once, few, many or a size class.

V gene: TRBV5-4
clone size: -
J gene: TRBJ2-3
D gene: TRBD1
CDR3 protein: CASAGGASDTQYF
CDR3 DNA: TGTGCCAGCGCAGGGGGTGCATCCGATACGCAGTATTTT

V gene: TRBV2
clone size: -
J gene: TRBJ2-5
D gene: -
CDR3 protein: CASSGGFGETQYF
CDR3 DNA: TGTGCCAGCAGTGGAGGATTTGGTGAGACCCAGTACTTC

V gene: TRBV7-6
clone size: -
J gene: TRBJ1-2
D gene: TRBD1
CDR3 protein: CASSPLGGTGLEGYTF
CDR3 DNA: TGTGCCAGCAGTCCCCTAGGGGGGACAGGGCTAGAGGGCTACACCTTC

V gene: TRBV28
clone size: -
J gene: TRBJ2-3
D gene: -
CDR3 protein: CASRGSWGSTDTQYF
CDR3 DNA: TGTGCCAGCAGAGGGAGTTGGGGAAGCACAGATACGCAGTATTTT

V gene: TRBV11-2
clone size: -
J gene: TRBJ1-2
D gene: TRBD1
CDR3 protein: CASSSRRQGSNYGYTF
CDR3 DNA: TGTGCCAGCAGCTCCCGACGACAGGGCTCTAACTATGGCTACACCTTC

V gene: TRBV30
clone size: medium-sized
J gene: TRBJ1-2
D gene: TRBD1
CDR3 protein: CAWSYDGQVYGYTF
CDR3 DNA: TGTGCCTGGAGTTATGATGGACAGGTTTATGGCTACACCTTC

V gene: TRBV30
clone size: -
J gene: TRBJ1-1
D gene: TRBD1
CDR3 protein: CAWSGDRGEAFF
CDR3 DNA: TGTGCCTGGAGTGGTGACAGGGGTGAAGCTTTCTTT

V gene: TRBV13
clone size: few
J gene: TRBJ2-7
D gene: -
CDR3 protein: CASSLGGQTYEQYF
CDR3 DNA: TGTGCCAGCAGCTTAGGAGGACAGACCTACGAGCAGTACTTC

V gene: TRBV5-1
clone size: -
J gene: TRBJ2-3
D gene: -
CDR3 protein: CASSFTETLPTDTQYF
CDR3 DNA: TGCGCCAGCAGCTTTACAGAAACCTTGCCCACAGATACGCAGTATTTT

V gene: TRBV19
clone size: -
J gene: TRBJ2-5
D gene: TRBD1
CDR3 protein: CASSSPGQGSTQETQYF
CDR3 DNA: TGTGCCAGTAGTTCCCCGGGACAGGGATCTACTCAAGAGACCCAGTACTTC

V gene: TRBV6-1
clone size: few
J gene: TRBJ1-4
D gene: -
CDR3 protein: CASSYTEEGGEKLFF
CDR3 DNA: TGTGCCAGCAGCTATACCGAGGAGGGTGGAGAAAAACTGTTTTTT

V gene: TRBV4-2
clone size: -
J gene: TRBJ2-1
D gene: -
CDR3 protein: CASSQEDSSYNEQFF
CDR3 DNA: TGTGCCAGCAGCCAAGAGGACAGCTCCTACAATGAGCAGTTCTTC

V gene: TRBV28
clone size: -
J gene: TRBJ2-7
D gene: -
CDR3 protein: CASTPVSAYEQYF
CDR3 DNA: TGTGCCAGCACCCCCGTGTCCGCCTACGAGCAGTACTTC

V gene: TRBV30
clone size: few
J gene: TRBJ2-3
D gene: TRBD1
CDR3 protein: CAWSRTGVSTDTQYF
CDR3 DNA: TGTGCCTGGAGCCGGACAGGGGTGAGCACAGATACGCAGTATTTT

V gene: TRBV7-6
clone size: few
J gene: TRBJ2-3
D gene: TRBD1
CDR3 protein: CASSRSGGTDTQYF
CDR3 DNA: TGTGCCAGCAGCCGCTCAGGGGGAACAGATACGCAGTATTTT

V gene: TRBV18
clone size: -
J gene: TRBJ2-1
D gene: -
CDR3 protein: CASSPFPMGSSYNEQFF
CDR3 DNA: TGTGCCAGCTCACCCTTCCCGATGGGGAGCTCCTACAATGAGCAGTTCTTC

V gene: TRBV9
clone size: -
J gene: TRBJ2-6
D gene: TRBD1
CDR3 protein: CASSDTRTGDTRWGANVLTF
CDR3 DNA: TGTGCCAGCAGCGATACGAGGACAGGGGACACCCGGTGGGGGGCCAACGTCCTGACTTTC

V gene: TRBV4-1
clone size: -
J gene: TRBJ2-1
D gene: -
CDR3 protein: CASSQGTPTPFF
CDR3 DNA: TGCGCCAGCAGCCAAGGGACTCCGACCCCGTTCTTC